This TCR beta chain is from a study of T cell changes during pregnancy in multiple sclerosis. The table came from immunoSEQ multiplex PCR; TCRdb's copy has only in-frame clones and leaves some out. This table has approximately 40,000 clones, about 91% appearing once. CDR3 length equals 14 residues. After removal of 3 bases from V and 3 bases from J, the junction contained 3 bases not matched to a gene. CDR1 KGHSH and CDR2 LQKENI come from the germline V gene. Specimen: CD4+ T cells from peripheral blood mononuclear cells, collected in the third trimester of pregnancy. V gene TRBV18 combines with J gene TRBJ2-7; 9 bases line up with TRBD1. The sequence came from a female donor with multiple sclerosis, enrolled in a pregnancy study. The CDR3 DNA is TGTGCCAGCTCACCGGGACAGGGCTTCTACGAGCAGTACTTC. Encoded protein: CASSPGQGFYEQYF.